This TCR beta chain is drawn from a study of shared clonotypes between healthy human individuals. Overall study context: Researchers drew samples from a couple of women and a few men aged 18 to 49.

Per the germline V gene, CDR1 is MNHNS and CDR2 is SASEGT. V was clipped by 2 bases and J by 4 bases, with 9 bases between them. The CDR3 runs to 14 residues. Here immunoSEQ multiplex PCR was the method, and the copy in TCRdb shows in-frame clones only, minus some. The table lists 800,000 or so clones, about 96% of them singletons. Only CD45RO-negative cells positively selected for CCR7 counted as naive CD8 cells, so terminally differentiated effector memory CD45RA+ cells were excluded. This clone appeared a single time. Source material: naive CD8+ T cells sorted from blood. The V and J genes are TRBV6-1 and TRBJ2-1, with D hard to call. This TCR was recovered from a man younger than 45 in good health. CDR3 sequence (DNA): TGTGCCAGCAGTGAACGGGCTCCTTACAATGAGCAGTTCTTC. Translation gives CASSERAPYNEQFF.